These 11 T cell receptor beta chains share one sample of origin, sequenced in a study of post-analysis software for immune sequencing data. Whole-study results and caveats: Five TRBV segments were more frequent in patients than controls; TRBV5-6, TRBV5-1 and TRBV20-1 belonged to this group.

Unique molecular identifiers were present in the TCR beta cDNA libraries. One entry per CDR3 protein, called by TCRdb with MiXCR from the PCR reads. The sample records about 460,000 distinct CDR3 sequences, 45% being singletons. These receptors' antigens are unknown. The sequencing sample was made of blood. These receptors were collected from a girl aged 10 to 17 with multiple sclerosis.

As concerns this clonotype: The junction and the germline gene differ at one end; a read error may be behind it. This chain links TRBV6-4 with TRBJ2-1; 9 bases are shared with TRBD1. Germline assignment: CDR1 MRHNA and CDR2 SNTAGT. The CDR3 consists of 11 residues. CDR3 sequence: CGTGQYNEQFF. The CDR3 DNA is TGCGGGACAGGGCAGTACAATGAGCAGTTCTTC.

The gene calls are TRBV6-2 or TRBV6-3 and TRBJ2-7, with a tentative D call TRBD2 (5 bases). There are 13 residues in the CDR3. The germline V gene has CDR1 MNHEY and CDR2 SVGEGT. V was pared by 5 bases and J by 7 bases, with 15 bases between. DNA for the CDR3: TGTGCCAGCAGTCCTCCGGGATACTATGAGCAGTACTTC. The encoded protein is CASSPPGYYEQYF.

The V and J genes are TRBV5-1 and TRBJ2-1; D might be TRBD2 (6 bases). Germline values: CDR1 SGHRS, CDR2 YFSETQ. This CDR3 contains 17 residues. V lost 0 bases, J lost 4 bases, and 17 bases lay in between. The CDR3 nucleotides read TGCGCCAGCAGCTTGGCCTCGGCCGGGGGTTTATACAATGAGCAGTTCTTC. Encoded protein: CASSLASAGGLYNEQFF.

The chain combines TRBV24-1 with TRBJ1-2; D unclear. The CDR3 is 11 residues long. V lost 0 bases and J 8 bases, leaving 3 bases between the germline ends. Looked up from germline, CDR1 is KGHDR and CDR2 is SFDVKD. CDR3 sequence reads: CATSDLTGYTF. CDR3 sequence (DNA): TGTGCCACCAGTGATTTGACCGGCTACACCTTC.

This clonotype was picked up a small number of times. CDR3 amino acids: CASSPGTGVFNEQFF. The CDR3 nucleotides are TGTGCCAGCAGCCCCGGGACAGGGGTCTTCAATGAGCAGTTCTTC. The chain couples TRBV9 to TRBJ2-1, with TRBD1 identical over 10 bases. The CDR3 is made up of 15 amino acids. Losses at the gene ends were 4 bases for V and 6 bases for J; bases not matched to a gene: 7. Germline V CDR1 and CDR2: SGDLS, YYNGEE.

This clonotype has a single count. J is TRBJ2-5 and V is TRBV2, with 10 nucleotides matching TRBD1. CDR3 length: 14 amino acids. Germline CDR1 is SNHLY and CDR2 is FYNNEI. After removal of 4 bases from V and 4 bases from J, the junction contained 3 bases not matched to a gene. The CDR3 sequence is CASSAGQGIETQYF. The CDR3 coding sequence is TGTGCCAGCAGTGCGGGACAGGGGATAGAGACCCAGTACTTC.

This chain joins TRBV15 and TRBJ2-5; the D gene is possibly TRBD2 (6 bases). Germline CDR1 LNHNV, CDR2 YYDKDF (reference sequence). Trimming took 0 bases from V and 3 from J, leaving 14 bases between them. CDR3 length equals 16 residues. The CDR3 DNA reads TGTGCCACCAGCAGAGATTTGGCGGGAACTGAAGAGACCCAGTACTTC. Translated, it gives CATSRDLAGTEETQYF. Full variable domain (rest looked up from reference TRBV15 and TRBJ2-5): DAMVIQNPRYQVTQFGKPVTLSCSQTLNHNVMYWYQQKSSQAPKLLFHYYDKDFNNEADTPDNFQSRRPNTSFCFLDIRSPGLGDTAMYLCATSRDLAGTEETQYFGPGTRLLVL.

As concerns this clonotype: At one end the junction does not follow the germline gene, possibly because of a read error. V gene TRBV18 combines with J gene TRBJ2-3; D is ambiguous. CDR1 KGHSH and CDR2 LQKENI come from the germline V gene. This CDR3 has 11 amino acids. The CDR3 is CAGSPTDTQYF. The CDR3 DNA reads TGTGCCGGCTCCCCCACAGATACGCAGTATTTT.

In its sample, this clonotype was seen once. The chain carries TRBV20-1 and TRBJ2-1; D is undetermined. This CDR3 has 11 residues. V gave up 0 bases and J gave up 8 bases, with 5 bases separating them. Germline V lookup: CDR1 DFQATT, CDR2 SNEGSKA (reference sequence). DNA of the CDR3: TGCAGTGCTAGAGATGGGTATGAGCAGTTCTTC. This codes for CSARDGYEQFF.

The V and J genes are TRBV12-3 or TRBV12-4 and TRBJ2-5; 9 bases agree with TRBD1. This CDR3 spans 17 amino acids. J was trimmed by 5 bases and V by 5 bases; bases with no gene match: 15. CDR3 protein: CASSRYGIQGAWETQYF. CDR3 DNA sequence: TGTGCCAGCAGTCGCTACGGTATACAGGGGGCCTGGGAGACCCAGTACTTC.

The chain has TRBV13 and TRBJ2-7; 9 bases are shared with TRBD2. The trim removed 0 bases at V and 1 base at J, leaving 4 bases unmatched. CDR3 length: 16 residues. Germline V gene data show CDR1 as PRHDT and CDR2 as FYEKMQ (reference sequence). CDR3 region: CASSLGQREASYEQYF. The CDR3, as DNA: TGTGCCAGCAGCTTAGGACAGCGGGAGGCTTCCTACGAGCAGTACTTC.